This paragraph reports one T cell receptor (beta chain). Its antigen is not known. The germline V gene has CDR1 MRHNA and CDR2 SNTAGT. The germline V and J ends were trimmed by 0 bases and 0 bases, with 12 bases remaining between them. The length of the CDR3 is 17 residues. Clones were read by immunoSEQ multiplex PCR, and TCRdb kept only the in-frame ones, dropping some. Of tens of thousands of clones listed, 86% are singletons. These data come from a study of T cell responses to AZD1222 COVID-19 vaccine. General study findings and limits: Breadth and depth of Spike-specific TCRs rose after two AZD1222 doses. It should be noted that donors were predominantly white British and more often female, and clonal diversity was possibly underestimated.

Sequencing was performed on peripheral blood, taken on day 0 of AZD1222 vaccination. This sequence originates from an adult in good health. V gene TRBV6-4 combines with J gene TRBJ2-1; D possibly corresponds to TRBD2 (6 bases). The CDR3 protein is CASSDSLAISSYNEQFF. CDR3 in DNA: TGTGCCAGCAGTGACTCTCTAGCGATCAGCTCCTACAATGAGCAGTTCTTC.